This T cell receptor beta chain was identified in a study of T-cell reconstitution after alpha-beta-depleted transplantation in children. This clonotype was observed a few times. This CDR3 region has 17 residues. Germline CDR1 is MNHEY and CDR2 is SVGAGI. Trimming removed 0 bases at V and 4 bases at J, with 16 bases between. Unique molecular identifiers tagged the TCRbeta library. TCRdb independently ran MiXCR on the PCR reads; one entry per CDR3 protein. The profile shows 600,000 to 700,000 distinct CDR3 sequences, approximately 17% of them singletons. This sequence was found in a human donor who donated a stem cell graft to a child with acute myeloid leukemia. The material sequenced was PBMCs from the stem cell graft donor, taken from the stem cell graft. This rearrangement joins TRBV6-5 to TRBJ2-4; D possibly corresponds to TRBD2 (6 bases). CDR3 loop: CASSYSRSGASKNIQYF. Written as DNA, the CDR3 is TGTGCCAGCAGTTACTCTAGATCGGGAGCGAGTAAAAACATTCAGTACTTC.